This TCR beta chain was identified during a study of T cell responses to AZD1222 COVID-19 vaccine. Study-level information: Analysis merged second doses at about 4 or about 12 weeks. Study-level findings and limits: Vaccine-related CD4 TCRs covered spike, predominating at 160-218 and 743-854. Mostly white British, mostly female donors; authors suggested clonal diversity may be underestimated.

As for this clone: What it binds is unknown.

The CDR3 runs 15 residues. Germline loops: CDR1 ENHRY, CDR2 SYGVKD. V shed 3 bases and J 5 bases; nucleotides not matched to a gene: 3. Clones were sequenced by immunoSEQ multiplex PCR, and TCRdb holds only the in-frame ones, with some missing. Here the sample spans fewer than 150,000 clones, over 85% being singletons. The rearrangement uses TRBV10-3 and TRBJ2-1; 11 bases map to TRBD2. The TCR originated in an adult in good health. Sample: peripheral blood, taken on day 0 of AZD1222 vaccination. The CDR3 DNA sequence: TGTGCCATCAGTGAACTAGCGGGGGAGAACAATGAGCAGTTCTTC. Translated, it gives CAISELAGENNEQFF.